The 12 T cell receptor beta chains below come from one sample, sequenced in a study of sequential checkpoint blockade in melanoma. The treatment here: randomized to nivolumab then ipilimumab (arm A) or the reverse (arm B). TCRdb's table, derived via immunoSEQ multiplex PCR, lists solely in-frame clones and lacks some. The table lists 2,500 to 3,000 clones, just under 20% of them singletons. Material: tumor tissue (inferred from file names), obtained from a patient given nivolumab and ipilimumab in sequence. These receptors originate from a human donor with melanoma.

Relative to its sample, this clone is large. The chain uses TRBV9 and TRBJ2-5; TRBD1 aligns across 10 bases. Trimming removed 0 bases from V and 4 bases from J; junction bases left unmatched: 6. This CDR3 is 16 amino acids long. In germline, CDR1 is SGDLS, CDR2 YYNGEE. In DNA, the CDR3 is TGTGCCAGCAGCGTAGATGGGACAGGGGTCAGAGAGACCCAGTACTTC. This sequence encodes CASSVDGTGVRETQYF.

This clone was found a few times. This rearrangement joins TRBV18 to TRBJ2-7; 8 bases match TRBD1. This CDR3 is 16 amino acids long. Germline V gene data show CDR1 as KGHSH and CDR2 as LQKENI. V was pared by 3 bases and J by 4 bases, with 11 bases of the junction left unmatched. CDR3 coding DNA: TGTGCCAGCTCACCGACGAGGCTCGACAGGGGATACGAGCAGTACTTC. Translated, it gives CASSPTRLDRGYEQYF.

This CDR3 is CASSEDSNYGYTF. Written as DNA, the CDR3 is TGTGCCAGCAGTGAAGACAGCAACTATGGCTACACCTTC. The gene calls are TRBV9 and TRBJ1-2, with D perhaps matching TRBD1 (5 bases). Between the trimmed V and J ends, which lost 5 bases and 2 bases, there was a span of 10 bases. Germline CDR1 SGDLS, CDR2 YYNGEE. The length of the CDR3 is 13 residues. The full variable domain, its missing parts supplied by reference TRBV9 and TRBJ1-2, is DSGVTQTPKHLITATGQRVTLRCSPRSGDLSVYWYQQSLDQGLQFLIQYYNGEERAKGNILERFSAQQFPDLHSELNLSSLELGDSALYFCASSEDSNYGYTFGSGTRLTVV.

This clone was counted only a few times. The chain joins TRBV6-8 to TRBJ2-3; no clear D gene. The V and J ends lost 2 bases and 3 bases respectively, with 9 bases between them. The CDR3 extends over 14 amino acids. CDR1 is MNHGY, CDR2 SAAAGT, per germline. The CDR3 bases are TGTGCCAGCAGTTACGATAGGGAAACAGATACGCAGTATTTT. Protein product: CASSYDRETDTQYF.

The rearrangement joins TRBV28 to TRBJ2-3, with TRBD2 as a possible D gene (7 bases). The CDR3 sequence is 21 residues long. V was shortened by 3 bases and J by 2 bases, with 30 bases between the two germline ends. CDR1 is MDHEN and CDR2 is SYDVKM in the germline V gene. This CDR3 reads CASSFPTTLGGRRPDTDTQYF. The DNA for the CDR3 is TGTGCCAGCAGTTTTCCCACCACCTTGGGGGGGCGTCGACCGGACACAGATACGCAGTATTTT. Full variable domain (missing parts from reference TRBV28 and TRBJ2-3): DVKVTQSSRYLVKRTGEKVFLECVQDMDHENMFWYRQDPGLGLRLIYFSYDVKMKEKGDIPEGYSVSREKKERFSLILESASTNQTSMYLCASSFPTTLGGRRPDTDTQYFGPGTRLTVL.

This clone appeared a few times. The rearrangement uses TRBV6-8 and TRBJ1-1; no firm D call. The germline gives CDR1 MNHGY, CDR2 SAAAGT. V was cut by 6 bases and J by 0 bases, with 11 bases left in between. There are 14 residues in the CDR3. This CDR3 reads CASSPSSMNTEAFF. The CDR3 nucleotides are TGTGCCAGCAGCCCATCAAGTATGAACACTGAAGCTTTCTTT.

CDR3 DNA: TGCGCCAGCGGGGAGGGGATAGGACGGACAATCCAAGAGACCCAGTACTTC. Protein product: CASGEGIGRTIQETQYF. This chain links TRBV5-1 with TRBJ2-5, with 7 bases identical to TRBD2. CDR1 and CDR2 (germline): SGHRS, YFSETQ. The trim removed 7 bases at V and 1 base at J, leaving 16 bases unmatched. CDR3 size: 17 residues.

The genes are TRBV16 and TRBJ1-6, with D unclear. V lost 0 bases, J lost 6 bases, and 6 bases lay in between. The length of the CDR3 is 14 residues. Per germline, CDR1 KGHSY and CDR2 FQNENV. CDR3 DNA: TGTGCCAGCAGCCAATCGGGCGGTAATTCACCCCTCCACTTT. It is translated as CASSQSGGNSPLHF. The full variable domain, in which reference TRBV16 and TRBJ1-6 provide the parts outside the CDR3, is GEEVAQTPKHLVRGEGQKAKLYCAPIKGHSYVFWYQQVLKNEFKFLISFQNENVFDETGMPKERFSAKCLPNSPCSLEIQATKLEDSAVYFCASSQSGGNSPLHFGNGTRLTVT.

The chain is built from TRBV5-1 and TRBJ2-3; 8 bases are shared with TRBD2. V was clipped by 0 bases and J by 6 bases; unmatched bases: 3. CDR1 is SGHRS and CDR2 is YFSETQ in the germline V gene. The CDR3 contains 14 residues. CDR3 loop: CASSLAGGADTQYF. The CDR3 DNA is TGCGCCAGCAGCTTGGCCGGGGGGGCGGATACGCAGTATTTT.

CDR3: CAWSVLYTDTQYF. CDR3 nucleotides: TGTGCCTGGAGTGTATTATACACAGATACGCAGTATTTT. The rearrangement links TRBV30 to TRBJ2-3; D not certain. Germline CDR1 GTSNPN, CDR2 SVGIG (reference sequence). The CDR3 extends over 13 amino acids. V lost 0 bases and J 2 bases, leaving 6 bases between the germline ends. Full variable domain (rest looked up from reference TRBV30 and TRBJ2-3): SQTIHQWPATLVQPVGSPLSLECTVEGTSNPNLYWYRQAAGRGLQLLFYSVGIGQISSEVPQNLSASRPQDRQFILSSKKLLLSDSGFYLCAWSVLYTDTQYFGPGTRLTVL.

The gene calls are TRBV9 and TRBJ2-2; D is unresolved. The germline gives CDR1 SGDLS, CDR2 YYNGEE. Trimming shortened V by 4 bases and J by 7 bases, and 11 bases separated the two germline ends. The CDR3 is 13 amino acids. CDR3 nucleotides: TGTGCCAGCAGCCCCATGACGGACGGGGAGCTGTTTTTT. It encodes CASSPMTDGELFF.

The CDR3 coding sequence is TGTGCCAGCAGTTTAGGGGGCCGACGGGGAGAGACCCAGTACTTC. Its protein is CASSLGGRRGETQYF. The chain recombines TRBV6-8 with TRBJ2-5, with 7 bases that match TRBD1. Germline CDR1 and CDR2: MNHGY and SAAAGT. The CDR3 is 15 amino acids. Germline trimming cut 4 bases from V and 4 bases from J; bases unmatched to any gene: 9.